Listed here is a single T cell receptor (beta chain). This clonotype was detected many times. No antigen is known for it. Qualities for individual bases were not recorded, and no much larger clone is one base off. The data are from a study of spatial heterogeneity in lung cancer (dated by TCRdb to the late 2010s). Concerning the study at large: More beta-chain than alpha-chain transcripts were consistently detected, likely reflecting higher beta-chain transcript abundance. In tumor regions, TCR transcript counts showed a strong correlation with a T cell transcriptional module score derived from matched bulk RNA-seq. In the raw uncorrected reads, each unique combination of TCR and UMI appeared on average more than ten times. TCR alpha and beta repertoires were quantitatively compared across multiple tumor regions, matched nontumor lung and blood in non-small cell lung cancer. Nonsynonymous mutation counts, determined by whole-exome sequencing of tumor tissue, were related to TCR repertoire features. Both alpha and beta chains were TCR-sequenced in 200 or so tumor regions, about 69 matched nontumor lung samples and 45 to 60 PBMC samples obtained at surgery. The full study reports these points: The count of ubiquitous expanded TCRs correlated with the count of ubiquitous nonsynonymous mutations, and the count of regional expanded TCRs correlated with the count of regional nonsynonymous mutations. TCR-seq coverage of tumor T cells was estimated to be only approximately 7% for alpha chains and more than 11% for beta chains. Confirming at a functional level the hypothesis that regional TCRs recognize regional mutations was considered to require additional single-cell paired TCR alpha and beta sequencing. The tumor nonsynonymous mutation count correlated with the number of expanded alpha and beta TCRs within the tumor.

The sample's time point label, in plain terms: sample taken at primary tumor resection. Donors were around 69 patients with early-stage, untreated non-small cell lung cancer from the lung TRACERx cohort. TCR sequencing used whole RNA extracted from tumor and nontumor lung tissue, or from cryopreserved PBMC samples, without cell sorting. A patient was chosen for TCR sequencing only when enough RNA was available from at least two tumor regions. Before selection, tumor and adjacent nontumor lung specimens were reviewed by a lung pathologist. The CDR3 spans 13 residues, from the cysteine through the phenylalanine. CDR3 DNA is the only sequence kept; it has 39 bases, read in frame from the first base. Germline trimming: 5 bases from V, 5 bases from J; junction bases outside gene matches: 2. Via the germline V gene (reference sequence), CDR1 is SEHNR and CDR2 FQNEAQ. Preparation of the library involved 5' RACE. Sequencing instrument: NextSeq 500. In the TCR library protocol, a unique molecular identifier was attached to each TCR cDNA molecule so that PCR and sequencing errors could be corrected. Per the source publication's procedure: Decombinator tools were used for TCR identification, UMI-based error correction and CDR3 extraction. TCRs above a frequency of 2 per 1,000, corresponding to the top 1% of the tumor frequency distribution, were defined as expanded. Expanded tumor TCRs statistically deemed absent (corrected P<0.05) from at least one tumor region were classed as regional, and all other expanded tumor TCRs were classed as ubiquitous. Renyi diversity was computed with the R vegan package after each repertoire had been subsampled 100 times to 5,000 TCRs. CDR3 similarity networks were built from amino acid triplet string-kernel similarity, with CDR3s being connected when pairwise similarity was above 0.82. Using fastp trimming at Q25 and MiXCR clonotype assembly, TCRdb reanalyzed the public sequencing data and kept in-frame beta chains. CDR3 protein sequences are deduplicated, and each keeps its most common genes and DNA. The V and J calls reflect TCRdb's pipeline rather than the authors' work. In this sample the table shows about 9,600 distinct CDR3 sequences, under 8% of which occur a single time. The ten largest clones represent roughly 30% of the sample.

The sequence joins TRBV7-9 to TRBJ1-1, with 10 bases in between that match TRBD1. This material consisted of lung tumor tissue, taken at surgery. The TCR comes from a male donor with early-stage non-small cell lung cancer. CDR3 sequence: CASSEGQGTEAFF. The sequenced DNA: TGTGCCAGCAGCGAGGGACAGGGGACTGAAGCTTTCTTT.